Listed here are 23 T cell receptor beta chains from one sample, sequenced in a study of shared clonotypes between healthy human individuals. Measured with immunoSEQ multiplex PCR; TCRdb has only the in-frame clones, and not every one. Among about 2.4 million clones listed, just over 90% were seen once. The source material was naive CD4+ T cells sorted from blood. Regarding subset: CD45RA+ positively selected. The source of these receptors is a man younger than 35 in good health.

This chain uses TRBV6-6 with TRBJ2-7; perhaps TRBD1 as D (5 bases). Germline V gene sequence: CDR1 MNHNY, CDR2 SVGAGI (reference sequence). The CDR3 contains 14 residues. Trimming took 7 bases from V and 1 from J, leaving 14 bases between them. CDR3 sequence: CASTNRGLSYEQYF. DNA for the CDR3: TGTGCCAGCACCAATAGGGGTTTATCCTACGAGCAGTACTTC.

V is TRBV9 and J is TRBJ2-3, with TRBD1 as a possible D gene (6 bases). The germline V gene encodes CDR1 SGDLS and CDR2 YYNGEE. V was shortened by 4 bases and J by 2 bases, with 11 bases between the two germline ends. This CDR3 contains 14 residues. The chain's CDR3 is CASSSQGFTDTQYF. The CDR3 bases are TGTGCCAGCAGCTCGCAGGGGTTCACAGATACGCAGTATTTT.

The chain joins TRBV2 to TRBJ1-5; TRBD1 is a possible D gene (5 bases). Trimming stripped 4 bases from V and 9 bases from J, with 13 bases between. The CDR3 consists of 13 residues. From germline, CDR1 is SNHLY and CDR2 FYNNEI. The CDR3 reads CASSGGEMGPQHF. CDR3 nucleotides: TGTGCCAGCAGTGGGGGCGAGATGGGGCCCCAGCATTTT.

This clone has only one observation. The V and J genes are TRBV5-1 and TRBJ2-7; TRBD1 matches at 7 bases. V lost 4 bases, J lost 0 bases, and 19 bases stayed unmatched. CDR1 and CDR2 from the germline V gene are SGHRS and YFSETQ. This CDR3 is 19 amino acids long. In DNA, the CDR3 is TGCGCCAGCAGCCTCCGGACCCAATCCGGGACAGCTTTCTCCTACGAGCAGTACTTC. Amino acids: CASSLRTQSGTAFSYEQYF.

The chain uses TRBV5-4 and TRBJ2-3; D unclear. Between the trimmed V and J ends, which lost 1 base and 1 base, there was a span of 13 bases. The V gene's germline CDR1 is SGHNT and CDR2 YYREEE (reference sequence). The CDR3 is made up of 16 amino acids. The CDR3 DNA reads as TGTGCCAGCAGCTTGTGGGTTGGTGGTCGCACAGATACGCAGTATTTT. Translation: CASSLWVGGRTDTQYF.

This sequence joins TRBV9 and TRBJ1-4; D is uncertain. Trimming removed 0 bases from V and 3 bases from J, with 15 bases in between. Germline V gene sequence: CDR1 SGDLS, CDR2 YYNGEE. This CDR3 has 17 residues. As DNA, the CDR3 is TGTGCCAGCAGCGTAGCTCCTAAGACCGGGGCTAATGAAAAACTGTTTTTT. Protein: CASSVAPKTGANEKLFF.

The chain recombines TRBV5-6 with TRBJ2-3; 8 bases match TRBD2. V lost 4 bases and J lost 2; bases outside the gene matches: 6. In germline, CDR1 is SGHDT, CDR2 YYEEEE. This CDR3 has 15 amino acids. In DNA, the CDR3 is TGTGCCAGCAGCGAGCTAGCGGGCTTCACAGATACGCAGTATTTT. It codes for CASSELAGFTDTQYF.

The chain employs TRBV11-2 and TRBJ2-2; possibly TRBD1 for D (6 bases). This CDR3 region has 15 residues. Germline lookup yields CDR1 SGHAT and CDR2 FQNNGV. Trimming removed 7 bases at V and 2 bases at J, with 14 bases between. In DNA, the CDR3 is TGTGCCAGCAAACTCATACAGGGTAACACCGGGGAGCTGTTTTTT. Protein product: CASKLIQGNTGELFF. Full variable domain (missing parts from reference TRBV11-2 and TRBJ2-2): EAGVAQSPRYKIIEKRQSVAFWCNPISGHATLYWYQQILGQGPKLLIQFQNNGVVDDSQLPKDRFSAERLKGVDSTLKIQPAKLEDSAVYLCASKLIQGNTGELFFGEGSRLTVL.

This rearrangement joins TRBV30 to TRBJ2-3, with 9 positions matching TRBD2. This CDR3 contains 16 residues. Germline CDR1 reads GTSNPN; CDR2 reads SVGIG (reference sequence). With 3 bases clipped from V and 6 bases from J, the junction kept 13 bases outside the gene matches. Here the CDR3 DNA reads TGTGCCTGGAGGGCGACTAGCGGAACCCACTTTGATACGCAGTATTTT. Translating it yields CAWRATSGTHFDTQYF. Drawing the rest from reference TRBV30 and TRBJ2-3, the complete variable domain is SQTIHQWPATLVQPVGSPLSLECTVEGTSNPNLYWYRQAAGRGLQLLFYSVGIGQISSEVPQNLSASRPQDRQFILSSKKLLLSDSGFYLCAWRATSGTHFDTQYFGPGTRLTVL.

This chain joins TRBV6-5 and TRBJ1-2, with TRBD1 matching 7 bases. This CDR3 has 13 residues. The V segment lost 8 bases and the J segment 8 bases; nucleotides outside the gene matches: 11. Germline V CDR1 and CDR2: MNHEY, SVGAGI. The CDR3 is CASRKQGIKGYTF. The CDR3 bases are TGTGCCAGCCGAAAACAGGGGATCAAGGGCTACACCTTC.

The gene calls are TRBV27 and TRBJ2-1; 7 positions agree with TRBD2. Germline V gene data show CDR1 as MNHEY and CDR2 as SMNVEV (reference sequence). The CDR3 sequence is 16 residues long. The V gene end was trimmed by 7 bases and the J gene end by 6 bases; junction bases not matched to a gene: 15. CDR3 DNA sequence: TGTGCCAGCATTCCTTCGGCGGGAGAATCTGGCAATGAGCAGTTCTTC. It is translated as CASIPSAGESGNEQFF.

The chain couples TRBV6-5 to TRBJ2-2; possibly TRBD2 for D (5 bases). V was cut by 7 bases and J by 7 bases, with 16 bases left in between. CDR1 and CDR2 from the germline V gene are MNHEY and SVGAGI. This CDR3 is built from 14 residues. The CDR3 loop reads CASTRTERGGELFF. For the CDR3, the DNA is TGTGCCAGCACCCGGACTGAACGTGGCGGGGAGCTGTTTTTT.

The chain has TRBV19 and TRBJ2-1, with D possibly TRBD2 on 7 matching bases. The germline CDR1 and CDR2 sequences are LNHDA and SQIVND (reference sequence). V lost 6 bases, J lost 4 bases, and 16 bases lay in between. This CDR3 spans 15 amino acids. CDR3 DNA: TGTGCCAGTAGCAAAGGGGGGGGAACGTACAATGAGCAGTTCTTC. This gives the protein CASSKGGGTYNEQFF. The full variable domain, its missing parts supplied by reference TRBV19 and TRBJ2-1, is DGGITQSPKYLFRKEGQNVTLSCEQNLNHDAMYWYRQDPGQGLRLIYYSQIVNDFQKGDIAEGYSVSREKKESFPLTVTSAQKNPTAFYLCASSKGGGTYNEQFFGPGTRLTVL.

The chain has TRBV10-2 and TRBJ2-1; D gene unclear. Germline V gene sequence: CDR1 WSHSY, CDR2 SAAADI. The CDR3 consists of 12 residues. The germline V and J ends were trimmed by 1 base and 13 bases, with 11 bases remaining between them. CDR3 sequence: CASSEWLTGQFF. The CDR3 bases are TGCGCCAGCAGTGAGTGGTTGACGGGTCAGTTCTTC.

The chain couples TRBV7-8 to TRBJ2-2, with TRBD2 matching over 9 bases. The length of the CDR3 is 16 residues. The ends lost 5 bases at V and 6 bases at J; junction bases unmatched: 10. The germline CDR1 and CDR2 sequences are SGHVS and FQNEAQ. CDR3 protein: CASSQVGPSGAGELFF. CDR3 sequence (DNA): TGTGCCAGCAGCCAGGTGGGGCCTAGCGGGGCCGGGGAGCTGTTTTTT.

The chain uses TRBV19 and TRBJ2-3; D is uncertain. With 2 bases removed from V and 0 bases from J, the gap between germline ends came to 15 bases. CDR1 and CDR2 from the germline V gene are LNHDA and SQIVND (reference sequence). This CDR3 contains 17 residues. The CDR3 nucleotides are TGTGCCAGTAGTATACTTAACCTGGGGTCTAGCACAGATACGCAGTATTTT. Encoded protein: CASSILNLGSSTDTQYF.

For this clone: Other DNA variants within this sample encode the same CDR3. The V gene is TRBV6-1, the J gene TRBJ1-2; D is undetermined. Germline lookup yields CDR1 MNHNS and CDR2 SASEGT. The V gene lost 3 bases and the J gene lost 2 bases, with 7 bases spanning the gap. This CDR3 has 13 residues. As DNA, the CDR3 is TGTGCCAGCAGTGAGCGGCAAAACTATGGCTACACCTTC. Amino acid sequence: CASSERQNYGYTF.

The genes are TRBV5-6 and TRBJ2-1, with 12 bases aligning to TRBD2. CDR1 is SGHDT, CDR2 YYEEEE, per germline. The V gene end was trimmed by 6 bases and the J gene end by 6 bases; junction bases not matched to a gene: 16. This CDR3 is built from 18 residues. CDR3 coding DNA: TGTGCCAGCACCTTTTCACCCAAGACTAGCGGGAGAGGCAATGAGCAGTTCTTC. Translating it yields CASTFSPKTSGRGNEQFF.

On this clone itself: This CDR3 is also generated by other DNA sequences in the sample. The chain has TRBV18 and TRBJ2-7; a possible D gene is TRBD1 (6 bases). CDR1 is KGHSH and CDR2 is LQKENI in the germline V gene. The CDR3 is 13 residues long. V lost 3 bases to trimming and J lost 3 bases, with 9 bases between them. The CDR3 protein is CASSPGAGYEQYF. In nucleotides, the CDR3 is TGTGCCAGCTCACCGGGGGCCGGCTACGAGCAGTACTTC.

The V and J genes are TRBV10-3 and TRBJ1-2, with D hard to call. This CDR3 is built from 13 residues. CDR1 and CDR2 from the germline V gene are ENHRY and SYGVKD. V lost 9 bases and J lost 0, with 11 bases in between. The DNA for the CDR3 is TGTGCCATAAGCGGCCGATCTAACTATGGCTACACCTTC. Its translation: CAISGRSNYGYTF.

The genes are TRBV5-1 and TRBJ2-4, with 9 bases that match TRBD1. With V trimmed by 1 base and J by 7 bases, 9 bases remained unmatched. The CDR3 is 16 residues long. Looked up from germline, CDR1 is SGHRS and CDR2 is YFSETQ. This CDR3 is CASSLSGQGERNIQYF. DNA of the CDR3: TGCGCCAGCAGCTTGTCGGGACAGGGTGAGAGGAACATTCAGTACTTC.

The CDR3 loop is CASSEIRWLADTDTQYF. In DNA, the CDR3 is TGTGCCAGCAGTGAAATCCGGTGGCTAGCGGACACAGATACGCAGTATTTT. This chain joins TRBV2 and TRBJ2-3, with 7 bases lining up with TRBD2. The V segment lost 2 bases and the J segment 2 bases; nucleotides outside the gene matches: 10. CDR3 length: 17 residues. Germline V gene data show CDR1 as SNHLY and CDR2 as FYNNEI.

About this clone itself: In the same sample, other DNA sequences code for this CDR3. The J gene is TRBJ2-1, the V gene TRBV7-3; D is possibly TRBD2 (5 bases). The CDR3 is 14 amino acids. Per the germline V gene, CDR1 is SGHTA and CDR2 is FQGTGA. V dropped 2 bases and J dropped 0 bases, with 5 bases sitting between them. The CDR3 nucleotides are TGTGCCAGCAGCTTAGGGAGCTCCTACAATGAGCAGTTCTTC. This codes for CASSLGSSYNEQFF.